A single sample is the source of the 20 T cell receptor beta chains below, sequenced in a study of Graves' ophthalmopathy and Graves' hyperthyroidism. Amplification of TCR beta CDR3 regions used RNA transcripts. HTBI primers served in a first-round RT-PCR, which a second-round multiplex PCR followed. One entry per CDR3 protein results from TCRdb running MiXCR on the multiplex PCR reads. The sample contains about 390,000 distinct CDR3 sequences, about 18% of which appear only once. The sequenced material came from peripheral blood. These receptors all stem from an adult woman with stable Graves' hyperthyroidism.

This clonotype was seen more than once but under ten times. The J gene is TRBJ2-5, the V gene TRBV6-1; 7 nucleotides line up with TRBD2. This CDR3 contains 14 residues. J was trimmed by 7 bases and V by 2 bases; bases with no gene match: 7. Germline CDR1 reads MNHNS; CDR2 reads SASEGT. This CDR3 reads CASSEYGGGGTQYF. The DNA of the CDR3 is TGTGCCAGCAGTGAATACGGTGGGGGGGGGACCCAGTACTTC.

This clonotype was counted ten times or more. J is TRBJ1-5 and V is TRBV30; D gene uncertain. The germline CDR1 and CDR2 sequences are GTSNPN and SVGIG (reference sequence). With 2 bases removed from V and 2 bases from J, the gap between germline ends came to 4 bases. The CDR3 has 12 amino acids. The CDR3 sequence: CAWSYGNQPQHF. The CDR3 nucleotides read TGTGCCTGGAGTTATGGCAATCAGCCCCAGCATTTT. Based on the CDR3 plus reference TRBV30 and TRBJ1-5, the full variable domain is SQTIHQWPATLVQPVGSPLSLECTVEGTSNPNLYWYRQAAGRGLQLLFYSVGIGQISSEVPQNLSASRPQDRQFILSSKKLLLSDSGFYLCAWSYGNQPQHFGDGTRLSIL.

Only a few counts were recorded for this clonotype. V is TRBV30 and J is TRBJ2-7, with TRBD1 matching over 8 bases. J gave up 0 bases and V 1 base, and 14 bases lay outside the gene matches. The CDR3 length is 18 residues. Germline lookup yields CDR1 GTSNPN and CDR2 SVGIG (reference sequence). For the CDR3, the DNA is TGTGCCTGGAGTGCCTATGCCCTAACAGGGGGTGGCTCCTACGAGCAGTACTTC. It yields the protein CAWSAYALTGGGSYEQYF.

A few counts support this clonotype. The chain uses TRBV24-1 and TRBJ1-5; no clear D gene. The CDR3 is 14 amino acids. V was cut by 4 bases and J by 3 bases, with 9 bases left in between. Germline V lookup: CDR1 KGHDR, CDR2 SFDVKD. The DNA of the CDR3 is TGTGCCACCAGTGACCCAGGCCACAATCAGCCCCAGCATTTT. This translates into CATSDPGHNQPQHF.

This clonotype appeared many times. The V and J genes are TRBV20-1 and TRBJ2-7, with D possibly called TRBD1 or TRBD2 (5 bases each). The CDR3 totals 16 residues. Looked up from germline, CDR1 is DFQATT and CDR2 is SNEGSKA (reference sequence). V was pared by 5 bases and J by 0 bases, with 20 bases between. CDR3 region: CSAPSAEGPSSYEQYF. The CDR3 nucleotides read TGCAGTGCTCCATCCGCTGAGGGACCCAGCTCCTACGAGCAGTACTTC.

Worth noting for this clonotype: Germline is not matched at one junction end, which may reflect a read error. The V and J genes are TRBV12-3 or TRBV12-4 and TRBJ1-2; possibly TRBD1 for D (5 bases). The CDR3 loop spans 13 amino acids. The CDR3 nucleotides read TGTGCCAGCAGTTACGGGACTAACTATGGCTGCACCTTC. This encodes CASSYGTNYGCTF.

The chain joins TRBV27 to TRBJ1-2; 9 bases map to TRBD1. Unmatched junction bases numbered 7, after V lost 4 bases and J lost 7 bases. The CDR3 length is 14 residues. The germline V gene encodes CDR1 MNHEY and CDR2 SMNVEV (reference sequence). CDR3: CASSSPGTGFGYTF. As DNA, the CDR3 is TGTGCCAGCAGTTCACCCGGGACAGGGTTTGGCTACACCTTC.

This rearrangement joins TRBV6-4 to TRBJ2-7; the D call may be TRBD1 or TRBD2 (5 bases each). V was shortened by 6 bases and J by 5 bases, with 8 bases between the two germline ends. The CDR3 is 11 amino acids. Germline V gene sequence: CDR1 MRHNA, CDR2 SNTAGT. The CDR3 DNA is TGTGCCAGCAGCCGGGGCCACGAGCAGTACTTC. Protein product: CASSRGHEQYF.

This clonotype has only a few counts. This may come from a read error, since a much larger clone is one base off. The chain joins TRBV10-1 to TRBJ2-2; tentative D call: TRBD2 (5 bases). Germline lookup yields CDR1 WNHNN and CDR2 SYGVQD (reference sequence). The CDR3 loop spans 13 amino acids. CDR3 sequence: CASRDAHTGEPFF. The CDR3 DNA is TGCGCCAGCAGGGACGCGCACACCGGGGAGCCGTTTTTT.

This clonotype has a single count. It may be a read error: a sequence one base away is much more abundant. The CDR3 does not close with the conserved phenylalanine or tryptophan, likely indicating a read error. The V gene is TRBV28, the J gene TRBJ1-2, with D possibly TRBD1 on 6 matching bases. V gave up 7 bases and J gave up 4 bases, with 10 bases separating them. CDR3 size: 12 residues. Per the germline V gene, CDR1 is MDHEN and CDR2 is SYDVKM. The CDR3 DNA is TGTGCCAGCAACACAGGGCGCTATGGCTACACCGTC. This gives the protein CASNTGRYGYTV.

This rearrangement joins TRBV5-1 to TRBJ1-3, with D possibly matching TRBD1 (6 bases). The V end lost 4 bases, the J end lost 4 bases, and 18 bases lay between the germline ends. Germline CDR1 SGHRS, CDR2 YFSETQ. The CDR3 length is 16 residues. The CDR3 spells CASSPGQNYVGNTIYF. The CDR3 DNA reads TGCGCCAGCAGCCCTGGACAGAACTACGTGGGAAACACCATATATTTT.

This clonotype was seen repeatedly, ten times or more. V is TRBV29-1 and J is TRBJ2-7, with 7 nucleotides matching TRBD1. CDR1 and CDR2 (germline): SQVTM, ANQGSEA. This CDR3 is built from 18 residues. J gave up 2 bases and V 1 base, and 17 bases lay outside the gene matches. The CDR3 region is CSVEAPLPTGIRPYEQYF. Here the CDR3 DNA reads TGCAGCGTTGAAGCGCCCCTGCCGACAGGGATAAGGCCCTACGAGCAGTACTTC.

This clonotype has at least ten counts. The V gene is TRBV7-8, the J gene TRBJ1-6, with D maybe TRBD1 (6 bases). CDR1 and CDR2 from the germline V gene are SGHVS and FQNEAQ. With 5 bases removed from V and 10 bases from J, the gap between germline ends came to 18 bases. CDR3 length: 15 residues. Here the CDR3 reads CASSKTGTKHSPLHF. The DNA for the CDR3 is TGTGCCAGCAGCAAAACCGGGACAAAGCACTCACCCCTCCACTTT.

This chain connects TRBV15 to TRBJ2-2, with a tentative D call TRBD1 (5 bases). Germline CDR1 reads LNHNV; CDR2 reads YYDKDF (reference sequence). V lost 1 base and J lost 6, with 9 bases in between. This CDR3 contains 14 residues. CDR3 DNA: TGTGCCACCAGCAGAGCAGGGTGGGCCGGGGAGCTGTTTTTT. This gives the protein CATSRAGWAGELFF.

This clonotype occurred many times. The chain is built from TRBV20-1 and TRBJ1-5; TRBD1 matches at 7 bases. The CDR3 has 14 amino acids. Germline V lookup: CDR1 DFQATT, CDR2 SNEGSKA (reference sequence). Losses at the gene ends were 6 bases for V and 5 bases for J; bases not matched to a gene: 10. In nucleotides, the CDR3 is TGCAGTGCCAAACAGGGGACTATGGATCAGCCCCAGCATTTT. Amino acids: CSAKQGTMDQPQHF.

The chain links TRBV28 to TRBJ2-7, with TRBD2 matching 10 bases. The germline V gene encodes CDR1 MDHEN and CDR2 SYDVKM. V shed 5 bases and J 1 base; nucleotides not matched to a gene: 8. The CDR3 is made up of 16 amino acids. The chain's CDR3 is CASSRSSGGASYEQYF. Here the CDR3 DNA reads TGTGCCAGCAGTCGCTCCAGCGGGGGGGCATCCTACGAGCAGTACTTC.

The chain has TRBV2 and TRBJ1-5, with a tentative D call TRBD1 (5 bases). The V and J ends lost 2 bases and 3 bases respectively, with 11 bases between them. Germline CDR1 and CDR2: SNHLY and FYNNEI. This CDR3 region has 15 residues. The CDR3 spells CASSETGVLNQPQHF. The CDR3 DNA is TGTGCCAGCAGTGAAACGGGGGTTCTCAATCAGCCCCAGCATTTT.

This clonotype has at least ten counts. The chain is built from TRBV28 and TRBJ1-5; D is perhaps TRBD1 (5 bases). The V end lost 11 bases, the J end lost 3 bases, and 14 bases lay between the germline ends. This CDR3 region has 13 residues. Germline V gene lookup returns CDR1 MDHEN and CDR2 SYDVKM. The CDR3 DNA sequence: TGTGCCTCGGGGGGGGAGTTCAATCAGCCCCAGCATTTT. This sequence encodes CASGGEFNQPQHF. Full variable domain (missing parts from reference TRBV28 and TRBJ1-5): DVKVTQSSRYLVKRTGEKVFLECVQDMDHENMFWYRQDPGLGLRLIYFSYDVKMKEKGDIPEGYSVSREKKERFSLILESASTNQTSMYLCASGGEFNQPQHFGDGTRLSIL.

The chain links TRBV6-5 to TRBJ1-5; maybe TRBD1 (6 bases). Trimming removed 0 bases at V and 3 bases at J, with 12 bases between. CDR3 length: 16 amino acids. The V gene's germline CDR1 is MNHEY and CDR2 SVGAGI. The CDR3 loop is CASSYSPGVINQPQHF. In DNA form, the CDR3 reads TGTGCCAGCAGTTACTCGCCAGGGGTTATCAATCAGCCCCAGCATTTT.

This clonotype was recorded many times. V is TRBV15 and J is TRBJ1-5, with TRBD1 as a possible D gene (6 bases). V lost 0 bases and J lost 7, with 13 bases in between. CDR3 length equals 15 residues. CDR1 LNHNV and CDR2 YYDKDF come from the germline V gene (reference sequence). The CDR3 nucleotides read TGTGCCACCAGCAGAGATCGGAACAGGGACCAGCCCCAGCATTTT. Its protein product is CATSRDRNRDQPQHF. The full variable domain, in which reference TRBV15 and TRBJ1-5 provide the parts outside the CDR3, is DAMVIQNPRYQVTQFGKPVTLSCSQTLNHNVMYWYQQKSSQAPKLLFHYYDKDFNNEADTPDNFQSRRPNTSFCFLDIRSPGLGDTAMYLCATSRDRNRDQPQHFGDGTRLSIL.